This T cell receptor (beta chain) is drawn from a study of T cells in Graves' hyperthyroidism and ophthalmopathy. About the study: Blood from the periphery was taken at initial diagnosis, before any treatment.

Study conclusions and caveats: Clonotypes that were expanded in thyroid above 0.001 mostly appeared in blood too.

The CDR3 sequence is 13 residues long. Germline values: CDR1 SQVTM, CDR2 ANQGSEA. V lost 3 bases, J lost 5 bases, and 13 bases lay in between. This clonotype has at least ten counts. The antigen is undetermined. The authors obtained PBMCs from over 8 ml of fresh peripheral blood. Amplification targeted TCR beta CDR3 regions from RNA transcripts. During a first-round RT-PCR of the TCR CDR3, the HTBI primer set was used. MiXCR, applied by TCRdb to the multiplex PCR reads, yields one record per CDR3 protein. The table includes about 350,000 distinct CDR3 sequences, 15% to 20% detected once. What was sequenced was blood. This sequence originates from a woman aged 40 to 50 with Graves' ophthalmopathy. The chain joins TRBV29-1 to TRBJ1-1; unclear D gene. CDR3 DNA: TGCAGCGTTGAGGACGGGCTGTCGACTGAAGCTTTCTTT. Protein: CSVEDGLSTEAFF.